This T cell receptor (beta chain) was recovered during a study of CD8 T cells in Susac syndrome. Whole-study context: Of the sequenced Susac syndrome patients, six had active disease and 8 or 9 were in remission.

CDR3 size: 10 residues. V was shortened by 6 bases and J by 9 bases, with 9 bases between the two germline ends. The germline V gene has CDR1 DFQATT and CDR2 SNEGSKA (reference sequence). Reverse transcription of about 0.5 to 1 ug RNA was performed with random hexamers. Amplification of TCR beta CDR3 used immunoSEQ multiplex PCR across 54 Vbeta and 13 Jbeta. TCRdb used MiXCR to reprocess the immunoSEQ multiplex PCR reads, holding one entry per CDR3 protein. The profile covers 75,000 to 95,000 distinct CDR3 sequences, with approximately 95% appearing a single time and over 0.35% taken by the ten largest.

The source material was CD8+ T cells from PBMCs. The clonotype was recovered from a human donor with Susac syndrome. The chain couples TRBV20-1 to TRBJ2-1; D not resolved. The CDR3 region is CSAGPAEQFF. The DNA for the CDR3 is TGCAGTGCGGGCCCCGCTGAGCAGTTCTTC.